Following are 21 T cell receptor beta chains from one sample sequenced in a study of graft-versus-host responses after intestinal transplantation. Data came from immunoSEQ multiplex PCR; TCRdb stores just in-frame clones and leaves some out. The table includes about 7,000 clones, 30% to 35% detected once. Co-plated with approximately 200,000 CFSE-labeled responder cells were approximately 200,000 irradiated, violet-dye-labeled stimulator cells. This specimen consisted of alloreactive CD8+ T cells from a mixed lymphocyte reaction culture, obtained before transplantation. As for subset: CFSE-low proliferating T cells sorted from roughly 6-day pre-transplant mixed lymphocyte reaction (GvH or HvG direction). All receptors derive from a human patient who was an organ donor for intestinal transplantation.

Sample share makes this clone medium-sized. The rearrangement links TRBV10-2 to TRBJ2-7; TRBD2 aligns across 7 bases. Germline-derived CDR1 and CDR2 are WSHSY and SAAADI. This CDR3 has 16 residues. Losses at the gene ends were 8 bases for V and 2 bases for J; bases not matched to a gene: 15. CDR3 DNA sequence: TGCGCCAGCTGGGCCTCTACGGGGGGATACCCCTACGAGCAGTACTTC. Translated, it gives CASWASTGGYPYEQYF.

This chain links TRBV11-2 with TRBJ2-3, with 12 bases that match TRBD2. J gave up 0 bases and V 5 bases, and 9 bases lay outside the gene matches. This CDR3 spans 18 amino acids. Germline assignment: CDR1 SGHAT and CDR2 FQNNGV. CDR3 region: CASSKTSGGTPSTDTQYF. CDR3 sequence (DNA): TGTGCCAGCAGCAAGACTAGCGGGGGAACCCCTAGCACAGATACGCAGTATTTT.

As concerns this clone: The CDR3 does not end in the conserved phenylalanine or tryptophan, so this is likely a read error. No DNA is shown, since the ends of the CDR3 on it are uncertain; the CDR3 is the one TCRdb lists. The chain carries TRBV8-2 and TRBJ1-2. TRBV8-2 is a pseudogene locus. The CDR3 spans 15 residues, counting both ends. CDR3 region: CGRRIMITKDLWLHL.

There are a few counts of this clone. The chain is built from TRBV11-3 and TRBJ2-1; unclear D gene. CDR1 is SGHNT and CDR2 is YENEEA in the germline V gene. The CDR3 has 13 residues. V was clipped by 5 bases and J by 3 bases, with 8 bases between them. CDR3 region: CASSGYSYNEQFF. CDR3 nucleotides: TGTGCCAGCAGCGGTTACAGCTACAATGAGCAGTTCTTC.

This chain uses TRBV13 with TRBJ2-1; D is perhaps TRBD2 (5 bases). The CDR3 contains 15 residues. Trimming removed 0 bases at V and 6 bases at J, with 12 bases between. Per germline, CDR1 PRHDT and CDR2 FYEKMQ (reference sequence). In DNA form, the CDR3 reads TGTGCCAGCAGCTTAGGCGTACCTAGCCTCAATGAGCAGTTCTTC. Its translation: CASSLGVPSLNEQFF.

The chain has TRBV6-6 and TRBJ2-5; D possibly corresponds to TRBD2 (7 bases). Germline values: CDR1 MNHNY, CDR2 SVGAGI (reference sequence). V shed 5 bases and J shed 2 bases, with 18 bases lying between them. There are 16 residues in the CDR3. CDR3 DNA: TGTGCCAGCAGTGGAGGGGTAGGGGGGGCACAAGAGACCCAGTACTTC. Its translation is CASSGGVGGAQETQYF.

The CDR3 region is CASSEWGVGNQPQHF. DNA of the CDR3: TGTGCCAGCAGCGAATGGGGGGTAGGCAATCAGCCCCAGCATTTT. The chain couples TRBV6-5 to TRBJ1-5; D is perhaps TRBD1 (5 bases). The CDR3 has 15 residues. Trimming shortened V by 6 bases and J by 2 bases, and 14 bases separated the two germline ends. Germline CDR1 MNHEY, CDR2 SVGAGI.

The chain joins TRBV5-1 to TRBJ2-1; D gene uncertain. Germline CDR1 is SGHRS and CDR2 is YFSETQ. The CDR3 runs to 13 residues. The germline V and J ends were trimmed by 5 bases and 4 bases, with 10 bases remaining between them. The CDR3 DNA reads TGCGCCAGCAGTCCCGGGCGGTACAATGAGCAGTTCTTC. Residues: CASSPGRYNEQFF.

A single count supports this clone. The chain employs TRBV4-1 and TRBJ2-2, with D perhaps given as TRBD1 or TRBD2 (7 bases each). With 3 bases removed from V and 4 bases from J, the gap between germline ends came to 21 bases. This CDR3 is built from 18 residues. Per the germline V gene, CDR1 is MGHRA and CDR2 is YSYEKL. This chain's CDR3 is CASSHLQGGLPSTGELFF. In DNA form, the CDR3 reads TGCGCCAGCAGCCATCTGCAGGGGGGGCTTCCGAGCACCGGGGAGCTGTTTTTT.

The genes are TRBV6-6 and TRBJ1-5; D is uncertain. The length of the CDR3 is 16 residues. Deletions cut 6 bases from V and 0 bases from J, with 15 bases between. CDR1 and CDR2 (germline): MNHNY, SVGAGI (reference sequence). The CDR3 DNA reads TGTGCCAGCAGCCAATCTGGACGGTATAGCAATCAGCCCCAGCATTTT. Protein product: CASSQSGRYSNQPQHF.

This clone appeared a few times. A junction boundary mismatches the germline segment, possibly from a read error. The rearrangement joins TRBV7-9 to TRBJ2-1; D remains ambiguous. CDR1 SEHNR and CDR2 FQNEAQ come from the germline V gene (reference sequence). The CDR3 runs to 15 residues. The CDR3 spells CASSQDRSSYNEQFF. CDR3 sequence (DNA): TGCGCCAGCAGCCAAGATCGGAGCTCCTACAATGAGCAGTTCTTC.

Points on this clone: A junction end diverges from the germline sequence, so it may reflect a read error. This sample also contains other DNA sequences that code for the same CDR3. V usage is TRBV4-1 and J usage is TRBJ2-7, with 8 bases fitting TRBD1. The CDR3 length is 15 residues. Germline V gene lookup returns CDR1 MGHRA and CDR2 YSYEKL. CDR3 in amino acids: CASSLYRGDTYEQYF. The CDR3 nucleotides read TGTGCCAGCAGCCTGTACAGGGGGGACACCTACGAGCAGTACTTC.

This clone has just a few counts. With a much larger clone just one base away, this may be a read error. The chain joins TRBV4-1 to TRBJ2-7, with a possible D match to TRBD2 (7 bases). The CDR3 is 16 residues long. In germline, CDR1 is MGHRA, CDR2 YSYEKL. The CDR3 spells CARSHRGGGSSYEQYF. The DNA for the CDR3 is TGCGCCCGCAGCCACCGAGGGGGGGGGAGCTCCTACGAGCAGTACTTC.

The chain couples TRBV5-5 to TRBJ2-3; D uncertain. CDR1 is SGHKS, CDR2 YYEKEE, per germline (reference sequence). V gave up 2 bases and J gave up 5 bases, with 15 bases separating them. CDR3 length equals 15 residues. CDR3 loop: CASSLPSTLGDTQYF. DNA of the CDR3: TGTGCCAGCAGCTTACCCTCGACCTTGGGAGATACGCAGTATTTT.

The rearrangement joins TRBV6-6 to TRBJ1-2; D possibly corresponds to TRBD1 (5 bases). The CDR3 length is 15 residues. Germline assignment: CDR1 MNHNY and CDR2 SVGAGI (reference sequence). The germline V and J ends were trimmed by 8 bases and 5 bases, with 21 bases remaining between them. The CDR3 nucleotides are TGTGCCAGCTCCCAAATGGCAGGGACCCTATATGGCTACACCTTC. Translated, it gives CASSQMAGTLYGYTF.

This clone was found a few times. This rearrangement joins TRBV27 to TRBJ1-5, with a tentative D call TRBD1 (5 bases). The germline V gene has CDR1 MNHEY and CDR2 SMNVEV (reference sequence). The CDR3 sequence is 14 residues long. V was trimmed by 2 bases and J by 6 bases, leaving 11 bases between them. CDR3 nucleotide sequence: TGTGCCAGCAGTTTACCCGGGGGGGGTCAGCCCCAGCATTTT. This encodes CASSLPGGGQPQHF.

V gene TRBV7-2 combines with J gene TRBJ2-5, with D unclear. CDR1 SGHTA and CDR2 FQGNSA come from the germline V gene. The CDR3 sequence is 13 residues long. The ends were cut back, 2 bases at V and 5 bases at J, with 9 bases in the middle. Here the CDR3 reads CASSLLWRETQYF. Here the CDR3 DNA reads TGTGCCAGCAGCTTATTATGGCGGGAGACCCAGTACTTC.

This CDR3 is CASPLGTGEFPSNQPQHF. The CDR3 nucleotides read TGTGCCAGCCCTTTGGGGACAGGGGAATTTCCTAGCAATCAGCCCCAGCATTTT. The rearrangement joins TRBV28 to TRBJ1-5; 10 nucleotides match TRBD1. CDR3 size: 18 residues. J lost 0 bases, V lost 8 bases, and 13 bases had no gene match. Germline CDR1 and CDR2: MDHEN and SYDVKM.

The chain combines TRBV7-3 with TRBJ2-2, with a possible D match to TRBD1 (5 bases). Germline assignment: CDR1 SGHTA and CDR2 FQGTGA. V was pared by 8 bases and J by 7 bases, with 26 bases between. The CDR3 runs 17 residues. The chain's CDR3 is CASGSPLEGDNHGELFF. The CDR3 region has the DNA TGTGCCAGCGGTTCCCCCTTAGAAGGGGATAATCACGGGGAGCTGTTTTTT.

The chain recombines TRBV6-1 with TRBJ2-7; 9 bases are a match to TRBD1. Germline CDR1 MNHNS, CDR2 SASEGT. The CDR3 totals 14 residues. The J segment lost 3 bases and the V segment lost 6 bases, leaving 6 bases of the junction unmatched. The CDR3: CASSHTGGVYEQYF. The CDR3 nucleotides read TGTGCCAGCAGCCATACAGGGGGCGTCTACGAGCAGTACTTC.

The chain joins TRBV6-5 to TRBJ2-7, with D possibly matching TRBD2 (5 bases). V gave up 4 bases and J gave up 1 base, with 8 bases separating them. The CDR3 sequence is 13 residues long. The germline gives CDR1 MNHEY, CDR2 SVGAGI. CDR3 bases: TGTGCCAGCAGTTTCGGGATTTCCTACGAGCAGTACTTC. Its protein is CASSFGISYEQYF.